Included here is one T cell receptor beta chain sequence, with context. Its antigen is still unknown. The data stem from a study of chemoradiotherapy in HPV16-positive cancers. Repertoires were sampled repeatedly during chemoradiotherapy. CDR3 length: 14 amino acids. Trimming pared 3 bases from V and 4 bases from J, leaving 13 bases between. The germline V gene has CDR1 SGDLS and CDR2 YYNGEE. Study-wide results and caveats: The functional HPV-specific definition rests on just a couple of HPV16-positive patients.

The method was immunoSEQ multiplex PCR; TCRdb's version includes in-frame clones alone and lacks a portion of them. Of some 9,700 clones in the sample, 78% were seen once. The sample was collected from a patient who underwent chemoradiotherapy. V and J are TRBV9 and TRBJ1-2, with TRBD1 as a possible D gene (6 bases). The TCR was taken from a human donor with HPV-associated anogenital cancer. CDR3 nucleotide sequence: TGTGCCAGCAGCGCACAGGGAGGGGGCTATGGCTACACCTTC. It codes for CASSAQGGGYGYTF.